Presented here are 7 T cell receptor beta chains from one specimen sequenced in a study of tumor-infiltrating lymphocytes in oesophageal squamous cell carcinoma. One entry per CDR3 protein results from TCRdb running MiXCR on the PCR reads. Among some 8,300 distinct CDR3 sequences, 60% to 70% were seen once, and the ten largest hold 35% to 40%. The sequenced sample was esophageal tumor tissue. These receptors were collected from a female donor with esophageal squamous cell carcinoma.

CDR3 nucleotide sequence: TGTGCCAGCAGCTCACAGACCCTCTCCTACGAGCAGTACTTC. Residues: CASSSQTLSYEQYF. The rearrangement uses TRBV11-1 and TRBJ2-5, with D unclear. Judging by the DNA end, TRBJ2-7 fits better; the J call may be wrong. Looked up from germline, CDR1 is SGHAT and CDR2 is FQDESV (reference sequence). The CDR3 is made up of 14 amino acids.

The chain has TRBV6-1 and TRBJ1-4, with 8 bases identical to TRBD1. This CDR3 is built from 19 residues. Germline lookup yields CDR1 MNHNS and CDR2 SASEGT. Trimming removed 2 bases from V and 4 bases from J; junction bases left unmatched: 15. The DNA for the CDR3 is TGTGCCAGCAGTGAAAGGCGTGGTGGTCAGGGGGCCTATAATGAAAAACTGTTTTTT. Its protein is CASSERRGGQGAYNEKLFF.

The V call is TRBV29-1, the J call TRBJ2-3; D is unclear. TRBJ2-1 explains the end of the DNA better; the J call may be wrong. The CDR3 spans 11 residues. Germline V gives CDR1 SQVTM, CDR2 ANQGSEA. CDR3 in DNA: TGCAGCGTTCCCACCTACAATGAGCAGTTCTTC. Translated, it gives CSVPTYNEQFF.

The chain employs TRBV2 and TRBJ2-1, with D unclear. The end of the DNA aligns better with TRBJ1-2, so the J call may be wrong. This CDR3 has 13 residues. In germline, CDR1 is SNHLY, CDR2 FYNNEI. In DNA form, the CDR3 reads TGTGCCAGCAGTGAGACCCATAGTGGTGGCTACACCTTC. As protein: CASSETHSGGYTF.

This clonotype appeared a few times. This chain joins TRBV7-2 and TRBJ2-7; D assignment may be TRBD1 or TRBD2 (5 bases each). Trimming removed 2 bases at V and 5 bases at J, with 10 bases between. Germline CDR1 and CDR2: SGHTA and FQGNSA. The CDR3 extends over 13 amino acids. The CDR3 loop is CASSLSGPNEQYF. The CDR3 DNA reads TGTGCCAGCAGCTTATCGGGACCCAACGAGCAGTACTTC.

The chain combines TRBV7-2 with TRBJ2-6; D remains ambiguous. The closer fit of TRBJ2-5 to the DNA end suggests the J call may be wrong. CDR1 is SGHTA, CDR2 FQGNSA, per germline. The CDR3 consists of 13 residues. CDR3 DNA sequence: TGTGCCAGCAGCTTACAGAAGAGAGAGACCCAGTACTTC. Residues: CASSLQKRETQYF.

V is TRBV7-2 and J is TRBJ1-2; 7 nucleotides agree with TRBD1. The CDR3 loop spans 13 amino acids. Germline CDR1 is SGHTA and CDR2 is FQGNSA. The trim removed 3 bases at V and 3 bases at J, leaving 1 base unmatched. The CDR3 sequence: CASSFGTDYGYTF. CDR3 in DNA: TGTGCCAGCAGCTTCGGGACAGACTATGGCTACACCTTC.